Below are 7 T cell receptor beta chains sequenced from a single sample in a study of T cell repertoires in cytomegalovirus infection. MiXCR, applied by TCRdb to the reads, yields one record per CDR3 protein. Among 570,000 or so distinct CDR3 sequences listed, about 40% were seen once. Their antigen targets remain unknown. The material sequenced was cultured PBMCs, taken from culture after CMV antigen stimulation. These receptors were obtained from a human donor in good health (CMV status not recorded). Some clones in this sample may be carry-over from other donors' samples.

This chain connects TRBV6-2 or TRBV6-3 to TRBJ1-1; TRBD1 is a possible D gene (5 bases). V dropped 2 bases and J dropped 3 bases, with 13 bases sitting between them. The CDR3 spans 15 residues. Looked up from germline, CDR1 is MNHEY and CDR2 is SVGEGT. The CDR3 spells CASSYGGELDTEAFF. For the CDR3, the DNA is TGTGCCAGCAGTTACGGGGGGGAGTTGGACACTGAAGCTTTCTTT.

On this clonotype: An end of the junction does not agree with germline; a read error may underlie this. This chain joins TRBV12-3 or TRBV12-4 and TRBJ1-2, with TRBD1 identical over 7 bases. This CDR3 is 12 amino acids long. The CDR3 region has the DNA TGTGCCAGCAGTCCCGCCGGACAGGCCAATGCCTTC. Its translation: CASSPAGQANAF.

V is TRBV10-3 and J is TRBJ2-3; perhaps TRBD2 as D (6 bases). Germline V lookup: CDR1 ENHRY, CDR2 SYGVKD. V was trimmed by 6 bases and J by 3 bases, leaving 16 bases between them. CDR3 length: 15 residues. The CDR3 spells CAIRNGGDGTDTQYF. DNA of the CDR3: TGTGCCATCAGGAACGGGGGAGACGGGACAGATACGCAGTATTTT.

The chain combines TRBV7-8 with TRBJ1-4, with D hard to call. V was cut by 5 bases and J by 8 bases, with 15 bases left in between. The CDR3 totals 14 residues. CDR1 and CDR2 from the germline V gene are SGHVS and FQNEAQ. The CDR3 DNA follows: TGTGCCAGCAGCGAGAGGGCGGGCCGCGAAAAACTGTTTTTT. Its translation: CASSERAGREKLFF.

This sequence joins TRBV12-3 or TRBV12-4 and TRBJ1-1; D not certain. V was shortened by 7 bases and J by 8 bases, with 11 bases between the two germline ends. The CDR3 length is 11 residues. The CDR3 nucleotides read TGTGCCAGCACTCAAGCTGGGGAAGCTTTCTTT. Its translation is CASTQAGEAFF.

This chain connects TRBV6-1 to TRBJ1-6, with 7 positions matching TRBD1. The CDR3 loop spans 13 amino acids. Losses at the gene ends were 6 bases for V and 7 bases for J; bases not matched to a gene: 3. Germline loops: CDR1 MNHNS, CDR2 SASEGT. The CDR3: CASRGQLNSPLHF. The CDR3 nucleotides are TGTGCCAGCAGGGGACAGTTAAATTCACCCCTCCACTTT.

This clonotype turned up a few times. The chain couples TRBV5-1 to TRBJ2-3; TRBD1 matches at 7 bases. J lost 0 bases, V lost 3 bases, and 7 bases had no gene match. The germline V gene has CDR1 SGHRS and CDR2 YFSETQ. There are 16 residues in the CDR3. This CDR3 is CASSSGTDLSTDTQYF. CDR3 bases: TGCGCCAGCAGCTCGGGGACAGACCTTAGCACAGATACGCAGTATTTT. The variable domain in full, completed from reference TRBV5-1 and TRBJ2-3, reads KAGVTQTPRYLIKTRGQQVTLSCSPISGHRSVSWYQQTPGQGLQFLFEYFSETQRNKGNFPGRFSGRQFSNSRSEMNVSTLELGDSALYLCASSSGTDLSTDTQYFGPGTRLTVL.